This T cell receptor (beta chain) was sequenced for a study of STAT3 mutations in large granular lymphocyte leukemia. Across the whole study: Immunosuppressive therapy was given to more than half of T-LGLL patients. Findings and limits, study-wide: At least one immunodominant TCR beta clonotype appeared in every T-cell large granular lymphocyte leukemia patient.

CDR1 is MNHEY, CDR2 SVGAGI, per germline. There are 15 residues in the CDR3. V lost 4 bases to trimming and J lost 0 bases, with 12 bases between them. In the case of this clone: Its antigen remains unknown.

Sequencing was performed with immunoSEQ multiplex PCR; in TCRdb, only in-frame clones are kept and a portion is missing. Here the sample spans some 15,000 clones, 92% being singletons. Sequences were obtained from peripheral blood mononuclear cells. The sequence was collected from a woman in her 50s with T-cell large granular lymphocyte leukemia. Some clones in this sample may be carry-over from other donors' samples. The chain links TRBV6-5 to TRBJ1-2, with unresolved D. CDR3 sequence reads: CASSSRGRANYGYTF. CDR3 in DNA: TGTGCCAGCAGTTCCCGAGGTAGAGCTAACTATGGCTACACCTTC.